This is a list of T cell receptor beta chains from one sample in a study of technical replicates of blood from four donors. The protocol was immunoSEQ multiplex PCR, while the TCRdb copy is restricted to in-frame clones and leaves out a portion. This sample has under 85,000 clones; nearly 98% occur once, and the top ten carry approximately 0.2%. The sample was T cells isolated from PBMCs. The source of these receptors is a human donor in good health. CDR3s include the opening cysteine and the closing phenylalanine or tryptophan. D genes are given only for firm matches. Not all rows give a size; the values are once, few, many and, for expanded clones, a class.

clone size,V gene,J gene,D gene,CDR3 DNA,CDR3 protein
-,TRBV27,TRBJ1-2,-,TGTGCCAGCAGCTTAACGACGGGTAACTATGGCTACACCTTC,CASSLTTGNYGYTF
-,TRBV30,TRBJ2-6,TRBD2,TGTGCCTGGCGGGCGGGGGGACGGAACTACTCTGGGGCCAACGTCCTGACTTTC,CAWRAGGRNYSGANVLTF
-,TRBV10-3,TRBJ2-1,TRBD2,TGTGCCATCTCGGCTAGCGGGGGGGCGACCAGCAATGAGCAGTTCTTC,CAISASGGATSNEQFF
-,TRBV28,TRBJ2-5,TRBD1,TGTGCCACCGAACAGGGGTGGGGACAAGAGACCCAGTACTTC,CATEQGWGQETQYF
once,TRBV30,TRBJ2-7,TRBD1,TGTGCCTGGAGTGTCCGAGCGGGACAGGGTACCGAGCAGTACTTC,CAWSVRAGQGTEQYF
-,TRBV6-5,TRBJ1-1,-,TGTGCCAGCATTTTAAGGGGAGGTATGAACACTGAAGCTTTCTTT,CASILRGGMNTEAFF
-,TRBV18,TRBJ2-1,TRBD2,TGTGCCAGCTCACCACGGGCGGGAGGGTTCAATGAGCAGTTCTTC,CASSPRAGGFNEQFF
-,TRBV6-5,TRBJ2-2,-,TGTGCCAGCAGTTACAATGTAAACACCGGGGAGCTGTTTTTT,CASSYNVNTGELFF
-,TRBV19,TRBJ1-4,-,TGTGCCAGTAGTATTTCGTGGACAGACAACCTTCTTTTTGAAAAACTGTTTTTT,CASSISWTDNLLFEKLFF
-,TRBV6-5,TRBJ1-1,-,TGTGCCAGCAGTTACTCGATGAGGACTGAAGCTTTCTTT,CASSYSMRTEAFF
-,TRBV19,TRBJ2-3,-,TGTGCCAGTAGTGTGCTAGCAATAGGATCAGATACGCAGTATTTT,CASSVLAIGSDTQYF
-,TRBV5-8,TRBJ2-4,-,TGTGCCAGCAGCTTCCCGGGACTCTCGAACATTCAGTACTTC,CASSFPGLSNIQYF
-,TRBV11-3,TRBJ2-2,-,TGTGCCAGCAGCTGGCAGACTTACACCGGGGAGCTGTTTTTT,CASSWQTYTGELFF
-,TRBV30,TRBJ2-7,TRBD2,TGTGCCTCCCGAGGCGGGGGGCCGGTATACGAGCAGTACTTC,CASRGGGPVYEQYF
-,TRBV7-8,TRBJ2-1,TRBD2,TGTGCCAGCAACTCAAGAGGACTAGCGGGAGGCCTGCTTATGGGCAATGAGCAGTTCTTC,CASNSRGLAGGLLMGNEQFF
-,TRBV29-1,TRBJ2-7,TRBD1,TGCAGCGGAGGGACAGGGAGCCACGAGCAGTACTTC,CSGGTGSHEQYF